This TCR beta chain comes out of a study of T cell repertoires in cytomegalovirus infection. Looking at the study overall: Public TCR beta signature analysis indicated the presence of both CMV infection and matching HLA type. General study findings and limits: Cumulated frequencies of public TCR beta families served to identify carriers of CMV plus the relevant HLA. Ex vivo, HLA-C-restricted CMV-specific TCR beta clonotypes prevailed over the rest of the response.

The CDR3 totals 15 residues. There are a few counts of this clonotype. Its specificity is not known. The junction shows a germline mismatch at one end, possibly a read error. TCRdb re-derived calls from the reads in MiXCR, one entry per CDR3 protein. The data contain roughly 190,000 distinct CDR3 sequences, 7.5% to 10% of them singletons. Sequenced sample: PBMCs. This receptor was taken from a human donor in good health (CMV status not recorded). Some clones in this sample may be carry-over from other donors' samples. This chain connects TRBV5-3 to TRBJ2-7; perhaps D is TRBD1 or TRBD2 (7 bases each). TRBV5-3 is an ORF; its function is uncertain. The CDR3, as DNA: TGTGCCAGCAGCTTGGAGGCCAGGGGGGGCTACGAGCAGTACTTC. Its protein is CASSLEARGGYEQYF.